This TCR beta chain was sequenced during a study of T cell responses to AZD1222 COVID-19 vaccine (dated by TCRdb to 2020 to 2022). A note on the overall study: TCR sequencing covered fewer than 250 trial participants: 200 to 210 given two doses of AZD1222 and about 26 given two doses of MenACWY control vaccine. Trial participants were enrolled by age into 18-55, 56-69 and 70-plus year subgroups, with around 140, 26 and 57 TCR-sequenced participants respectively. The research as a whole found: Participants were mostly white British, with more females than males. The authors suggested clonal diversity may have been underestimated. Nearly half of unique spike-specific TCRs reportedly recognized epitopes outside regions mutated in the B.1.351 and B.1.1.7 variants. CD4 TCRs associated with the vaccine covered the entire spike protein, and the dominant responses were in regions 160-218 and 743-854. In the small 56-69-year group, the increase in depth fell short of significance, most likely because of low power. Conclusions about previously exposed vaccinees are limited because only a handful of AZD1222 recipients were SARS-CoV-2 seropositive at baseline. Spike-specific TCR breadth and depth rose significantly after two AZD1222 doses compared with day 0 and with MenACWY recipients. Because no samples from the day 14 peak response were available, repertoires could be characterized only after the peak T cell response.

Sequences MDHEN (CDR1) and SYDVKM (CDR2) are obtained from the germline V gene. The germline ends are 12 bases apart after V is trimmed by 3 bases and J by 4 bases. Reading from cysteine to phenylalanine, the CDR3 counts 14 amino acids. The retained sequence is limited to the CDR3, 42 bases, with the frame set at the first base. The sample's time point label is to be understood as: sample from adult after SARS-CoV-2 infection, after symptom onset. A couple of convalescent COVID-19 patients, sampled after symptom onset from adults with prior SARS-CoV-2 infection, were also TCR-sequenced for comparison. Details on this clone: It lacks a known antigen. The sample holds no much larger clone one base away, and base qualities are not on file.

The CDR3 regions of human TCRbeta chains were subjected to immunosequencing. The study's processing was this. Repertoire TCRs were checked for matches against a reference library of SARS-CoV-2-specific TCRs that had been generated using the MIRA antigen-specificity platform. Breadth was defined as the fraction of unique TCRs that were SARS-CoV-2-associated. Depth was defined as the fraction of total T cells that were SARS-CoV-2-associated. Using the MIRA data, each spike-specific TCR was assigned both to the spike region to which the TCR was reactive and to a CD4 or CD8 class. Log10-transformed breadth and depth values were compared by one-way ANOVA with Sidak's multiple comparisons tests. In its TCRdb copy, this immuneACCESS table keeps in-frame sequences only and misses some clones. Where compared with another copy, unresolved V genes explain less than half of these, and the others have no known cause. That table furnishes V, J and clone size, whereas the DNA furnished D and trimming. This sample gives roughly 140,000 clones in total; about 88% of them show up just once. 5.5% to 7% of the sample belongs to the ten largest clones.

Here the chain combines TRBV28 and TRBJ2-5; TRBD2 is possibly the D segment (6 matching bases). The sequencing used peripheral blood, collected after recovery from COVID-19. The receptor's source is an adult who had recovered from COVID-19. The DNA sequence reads TGTGCCAGCAGTTTGGAGAATAGCGGAGAGACCCAGTACTTC. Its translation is CASSLENSGETQYF. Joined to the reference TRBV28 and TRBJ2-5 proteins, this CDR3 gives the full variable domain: DVKVTQSSRYLVKRTGEKVFLECVQDMDHENMFWYRQDPGLGLRLIYFSYDVKMKEKGDIPEGYSVSREKKERFSLILESASTNQTSMYLCASSLENSGETQYFGPGTRLLVL.